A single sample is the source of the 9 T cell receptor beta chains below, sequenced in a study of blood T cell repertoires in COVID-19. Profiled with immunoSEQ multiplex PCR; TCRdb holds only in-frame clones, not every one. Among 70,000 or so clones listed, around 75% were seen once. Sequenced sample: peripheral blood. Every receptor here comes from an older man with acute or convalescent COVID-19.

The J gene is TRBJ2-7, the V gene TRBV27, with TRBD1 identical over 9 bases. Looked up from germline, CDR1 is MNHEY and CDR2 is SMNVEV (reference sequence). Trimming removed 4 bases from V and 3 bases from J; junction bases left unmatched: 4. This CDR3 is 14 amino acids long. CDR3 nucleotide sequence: TGTGCCAGCAGTTCCGGGACAGGGAACTACGAGCAGTACTTC. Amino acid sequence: CASSSGTGNYEQYF.

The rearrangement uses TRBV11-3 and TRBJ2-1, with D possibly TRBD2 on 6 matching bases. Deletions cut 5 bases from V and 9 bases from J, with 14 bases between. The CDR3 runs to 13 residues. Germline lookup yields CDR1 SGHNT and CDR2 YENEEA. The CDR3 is CASSDSGAAEQFF. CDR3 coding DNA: TGTGCCAGCAGCGACTCGGGAGCGGCTGAGCAGTTCTTC.

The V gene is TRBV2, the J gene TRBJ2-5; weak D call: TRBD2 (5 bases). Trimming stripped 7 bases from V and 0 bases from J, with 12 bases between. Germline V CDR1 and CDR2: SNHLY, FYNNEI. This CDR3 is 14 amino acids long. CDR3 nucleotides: TGTGCCAGCACCCCTACCGGGAACCAAGAGACCCAGTACTTC. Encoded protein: CASTPTGNQETQYF.

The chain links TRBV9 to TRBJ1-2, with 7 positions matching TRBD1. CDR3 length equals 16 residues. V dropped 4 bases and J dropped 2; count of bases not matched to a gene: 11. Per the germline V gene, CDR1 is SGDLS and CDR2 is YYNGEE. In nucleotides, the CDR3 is TGTGCCAGCAGCCCCCGGGACAGCAAGATCAACTATGGCTACACCTTC. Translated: CASSPRDSKINYGYTF. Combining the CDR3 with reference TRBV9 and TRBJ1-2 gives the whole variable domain DSGVTQTPKHLITATGQRVTLRCSPRSGDLSVYWYQQSLDQGLQFLIQYYNGEERAKGNILERFSAQQFPDLHSELNLSSLELGDSALYFCASSPRDSKINYGYTFGSGTRLTVV.

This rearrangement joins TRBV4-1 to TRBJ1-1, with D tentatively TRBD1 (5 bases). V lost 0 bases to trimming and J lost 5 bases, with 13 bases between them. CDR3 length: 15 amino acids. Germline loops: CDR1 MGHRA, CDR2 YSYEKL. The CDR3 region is CASSQDWGVRTEAFF. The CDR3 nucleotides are TGCGCCAGCAGCCAAGATTGGGGGGTTAGGACTGAAGCTTTCTTT.

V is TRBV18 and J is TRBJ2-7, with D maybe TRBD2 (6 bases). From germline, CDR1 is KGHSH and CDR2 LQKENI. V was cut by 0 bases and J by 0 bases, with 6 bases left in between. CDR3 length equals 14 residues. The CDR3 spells CASSPPGGSYEQYF. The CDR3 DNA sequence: TGTGCCAGCTCACCACCGGGAGGCTCCTACGAGCAGTACTTC.

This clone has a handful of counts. CDR3 sequence (DNA): TGTGCCAGCAGCTTACCTCTCTTCTCGGATACGCAGTATTTT. This codes for CASSLPLFSDTQYF. This rearrangement joins TRBV7-9 to TRBJ2-3; D gene ambiguous. Trimming took 2 bases from V and 6 from J, leaving 12 bases between them. CDR3 size: 14 residues. Germline V lookup: CDR1 SEHNR, CDR2 FQNEAQ (reference sequence).

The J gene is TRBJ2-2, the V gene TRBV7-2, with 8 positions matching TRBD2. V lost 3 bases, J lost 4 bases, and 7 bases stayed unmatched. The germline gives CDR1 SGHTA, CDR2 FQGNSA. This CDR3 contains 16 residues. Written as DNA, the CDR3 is TGTGCCAGCAGCTTCGGGACTAGAATGGGCACCGGGGAGCTGTTTTTT. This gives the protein CASSFGTRMGTGELFF.

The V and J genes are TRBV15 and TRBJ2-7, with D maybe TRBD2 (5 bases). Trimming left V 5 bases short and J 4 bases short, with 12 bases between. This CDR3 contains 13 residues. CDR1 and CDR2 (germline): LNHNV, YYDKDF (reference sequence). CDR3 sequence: CATSVGLAYEQYF. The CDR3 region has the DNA TGTGCCACCAGCGTCGGACTGGCTTACGAGCAGTACTTC.